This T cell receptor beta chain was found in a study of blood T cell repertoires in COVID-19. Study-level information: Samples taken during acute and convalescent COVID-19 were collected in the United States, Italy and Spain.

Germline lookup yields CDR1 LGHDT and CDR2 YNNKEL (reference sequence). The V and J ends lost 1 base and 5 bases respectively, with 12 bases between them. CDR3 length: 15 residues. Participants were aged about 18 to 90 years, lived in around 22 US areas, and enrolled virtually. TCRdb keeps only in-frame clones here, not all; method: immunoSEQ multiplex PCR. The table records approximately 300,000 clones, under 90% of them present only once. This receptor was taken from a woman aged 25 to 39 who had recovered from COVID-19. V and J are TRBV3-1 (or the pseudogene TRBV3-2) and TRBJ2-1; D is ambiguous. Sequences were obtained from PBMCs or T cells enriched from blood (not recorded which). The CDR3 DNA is TGTGCCAGCAGCCAAGGCTCGCGGAGCGACAATGAGCAGTTCTTC. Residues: CASSQGSRSDNEQFF.